This T cell receptor beta chain was captured by sequencing in a study of glioma-infiltrating T cells after dendritic cell vaccination. Overall study: Monocyte-derived dendritic cells, cultured seven days with IL-4 and GM-CSF, were pulsed with autologous tumor lysate. Findings and limits, study-wide: Complete blood and tumor specimen sets were limited to few patients.

Blood PBMC samples: pre-vaccination, two weeks post third vaccination, and at tumor progression. In the case of this clone: Its antigen is still unknown.

Data came from immunoSEQ multiplex PCR; TCRdb stores just in-frame clones and leaves some out. The sample holds about 95,000 clones, 85% to 90% seen once. This CDR3 has 13 amino acids. The germline V gene has CDR1 MNHEY and CDR2 SVGAGI. With 8 bases removed from V and 0 bases from J, the gap between germline ends came to 10 bases. The specimen comprised blood, sampled before dendritic cell vaccination. The V and J genes are TRBV6-5 and TRBJ1-1; D gene ambiguous. This TCR derives from a human donor with glioblastoma. The CDR3 loop is CASSAPMNTEAFF. The CDR3 nucleotides read TGTGCCAGCTCTGCGCCCATGAACACTGAAGCTTTCTTT.